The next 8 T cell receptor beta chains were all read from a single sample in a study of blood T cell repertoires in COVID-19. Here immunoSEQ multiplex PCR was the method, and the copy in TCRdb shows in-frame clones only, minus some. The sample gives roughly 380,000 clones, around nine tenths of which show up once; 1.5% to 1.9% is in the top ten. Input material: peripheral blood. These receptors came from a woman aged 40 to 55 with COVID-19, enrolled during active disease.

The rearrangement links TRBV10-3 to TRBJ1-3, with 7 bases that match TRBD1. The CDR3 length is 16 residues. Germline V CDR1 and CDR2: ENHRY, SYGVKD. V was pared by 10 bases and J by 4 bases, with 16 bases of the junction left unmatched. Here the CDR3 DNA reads TGTGCCACCCGCGGGACAGCCGAGGTAGAGGGAAACACCATATATTTT. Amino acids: CATRGTAEVEGNTIYF.

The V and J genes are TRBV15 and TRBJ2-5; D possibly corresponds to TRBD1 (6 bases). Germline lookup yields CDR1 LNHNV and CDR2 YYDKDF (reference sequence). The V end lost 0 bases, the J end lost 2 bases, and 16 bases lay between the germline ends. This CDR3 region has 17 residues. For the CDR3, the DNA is TGTGCCACCAGCAGAGATGGAGGCGGACAGAAGCAAGAGACCCAGTACTTC. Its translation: CATSRDGGGQKQETQYF.

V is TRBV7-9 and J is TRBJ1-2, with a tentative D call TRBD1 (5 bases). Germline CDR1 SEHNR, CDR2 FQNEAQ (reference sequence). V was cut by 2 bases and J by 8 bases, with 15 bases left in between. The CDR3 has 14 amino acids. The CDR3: CASSLMRGKDGYTF. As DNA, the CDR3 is TGTGCCAGCAGCTTAATGCGGGGCAAGGACGGCTACACCTTC.

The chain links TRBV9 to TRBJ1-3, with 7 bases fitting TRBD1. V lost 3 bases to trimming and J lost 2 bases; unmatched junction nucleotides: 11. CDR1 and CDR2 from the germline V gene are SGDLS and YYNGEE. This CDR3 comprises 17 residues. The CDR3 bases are TGTGCCAGCAGCGCAATAGAACAGGGGACGGCTGGAAACACCATATATTTT. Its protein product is CASSAIEQGTAGNTIYF.

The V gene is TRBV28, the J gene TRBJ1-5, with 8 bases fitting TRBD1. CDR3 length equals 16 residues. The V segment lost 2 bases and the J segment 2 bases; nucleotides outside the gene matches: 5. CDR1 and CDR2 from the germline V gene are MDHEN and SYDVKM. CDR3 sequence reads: CASSLRRGPGNQPQHF. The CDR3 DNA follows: TGTGCCAGCAGTTTACGCAGGGGGCCGGGCAATCAGCCCCAGCATTTT.

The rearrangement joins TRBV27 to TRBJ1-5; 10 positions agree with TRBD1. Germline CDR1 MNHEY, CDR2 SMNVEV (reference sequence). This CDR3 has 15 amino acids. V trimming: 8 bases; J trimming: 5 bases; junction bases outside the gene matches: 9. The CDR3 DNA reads TGTGCCAGCGGGGGGACAGGGGCCAGTGATCAGCCCCAGCATTTT. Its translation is CASGGTGASDQPQHF.

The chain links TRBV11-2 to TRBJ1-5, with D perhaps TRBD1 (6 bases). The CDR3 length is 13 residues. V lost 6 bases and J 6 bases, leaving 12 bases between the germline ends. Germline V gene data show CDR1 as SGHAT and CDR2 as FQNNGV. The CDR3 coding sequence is TGTGCCAGCAGTACAGGGCTCGGTCAGCCCCAGCATTTT. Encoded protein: CASSTGLGQPQHF.

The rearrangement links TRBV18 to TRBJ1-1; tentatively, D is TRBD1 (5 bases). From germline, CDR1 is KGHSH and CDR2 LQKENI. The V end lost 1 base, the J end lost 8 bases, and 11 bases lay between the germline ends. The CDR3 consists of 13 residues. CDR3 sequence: CASSPRTNVEAFF. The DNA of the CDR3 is TGTGCCAGCTCACCACGGACAAACGTCGAAGCTTTCTTT.